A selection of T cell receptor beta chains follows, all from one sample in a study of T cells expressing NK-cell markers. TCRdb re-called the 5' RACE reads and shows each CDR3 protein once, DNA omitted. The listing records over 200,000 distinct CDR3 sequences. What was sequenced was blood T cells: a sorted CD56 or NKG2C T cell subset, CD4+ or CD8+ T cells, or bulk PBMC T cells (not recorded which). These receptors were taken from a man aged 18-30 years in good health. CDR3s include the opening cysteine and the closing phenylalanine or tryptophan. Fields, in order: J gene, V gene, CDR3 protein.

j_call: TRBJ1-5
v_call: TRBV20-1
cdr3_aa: CSARISGAHQPQHF

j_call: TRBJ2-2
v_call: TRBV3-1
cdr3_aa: CASSPITGTGFHRELFF

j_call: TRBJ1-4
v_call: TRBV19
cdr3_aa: CATRSGEKLFF

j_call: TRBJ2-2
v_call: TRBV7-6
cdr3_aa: CASSKLAGANTGELFF

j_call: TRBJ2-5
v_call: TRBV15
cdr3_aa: CATSRGTGQGMETQYF

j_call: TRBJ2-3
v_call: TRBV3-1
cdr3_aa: CASSPPGRGADTQYF

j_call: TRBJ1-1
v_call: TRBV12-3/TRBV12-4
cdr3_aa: CASSQDRIQVVPMNTEAFF

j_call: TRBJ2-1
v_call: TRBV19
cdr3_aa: CASTSGSNEQFF

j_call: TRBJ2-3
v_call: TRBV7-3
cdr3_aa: CASSRDRFTDTQYF

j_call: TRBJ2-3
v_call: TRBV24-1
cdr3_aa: CATSDPQGREGSTDTQYF

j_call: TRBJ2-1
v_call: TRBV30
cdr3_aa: CAWSRRESYNEQFF

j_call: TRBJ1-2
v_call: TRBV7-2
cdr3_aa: CASSLAAGQGAYGYTF

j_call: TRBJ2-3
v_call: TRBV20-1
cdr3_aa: CSARGLAGDLDTQYF

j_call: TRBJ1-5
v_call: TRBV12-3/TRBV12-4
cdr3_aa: CASSLTEDRGNQPQHF

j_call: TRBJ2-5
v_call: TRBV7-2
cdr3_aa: CASSMGGGPLETQYF

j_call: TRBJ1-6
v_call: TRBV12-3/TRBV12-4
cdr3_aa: CASSLIGGQGSPLHF

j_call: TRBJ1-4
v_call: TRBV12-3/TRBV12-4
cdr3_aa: CASSLGDEKLFF

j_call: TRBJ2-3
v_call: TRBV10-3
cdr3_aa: CAIKNVVQGGTDTQYF

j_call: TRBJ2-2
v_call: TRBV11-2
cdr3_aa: CASSPGHTGELFF

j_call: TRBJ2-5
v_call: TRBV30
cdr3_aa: CAWSALAGALETQYF

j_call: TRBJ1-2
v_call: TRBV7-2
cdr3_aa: CASSLVEGDGYTF

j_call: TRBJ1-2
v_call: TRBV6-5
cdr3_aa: CASSYEGIGQSGGYGYTF

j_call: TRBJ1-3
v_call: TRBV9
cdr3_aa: CASSGGHHSGNTIYF

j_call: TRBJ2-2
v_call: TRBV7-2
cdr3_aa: CASRAWGAGPGELFF

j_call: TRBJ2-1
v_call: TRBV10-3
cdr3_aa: CAVGDSGRAGYTEQFF

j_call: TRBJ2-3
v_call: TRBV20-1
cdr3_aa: CRTSSFRSTDTQYF

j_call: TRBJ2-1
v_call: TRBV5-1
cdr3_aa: CASSLDPARQFF

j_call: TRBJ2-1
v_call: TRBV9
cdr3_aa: CASSVEGSAGGSYNEQFF

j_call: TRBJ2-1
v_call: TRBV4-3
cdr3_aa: CASSQVGLAGYEQFF

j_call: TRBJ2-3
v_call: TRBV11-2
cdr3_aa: CASSPPGGYTQYF

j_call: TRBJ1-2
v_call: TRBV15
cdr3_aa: CATSRVVDSNSFYGYTF

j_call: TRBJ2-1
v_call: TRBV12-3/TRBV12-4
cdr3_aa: CASSPLPLAGGNEQFF

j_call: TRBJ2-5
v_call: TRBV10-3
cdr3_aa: CATTGAGVRETQYF

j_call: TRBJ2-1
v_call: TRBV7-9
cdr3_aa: CASSSTQPNARANEQFF

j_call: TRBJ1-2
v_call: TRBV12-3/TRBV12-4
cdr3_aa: CASNPQGASYGYTF

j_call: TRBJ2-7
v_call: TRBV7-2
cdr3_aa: CASSPSFVEQYF

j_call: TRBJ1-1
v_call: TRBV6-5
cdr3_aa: CASSSPGVFTEAFF

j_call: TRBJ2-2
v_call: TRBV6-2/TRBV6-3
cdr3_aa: CASDGGAGELFF

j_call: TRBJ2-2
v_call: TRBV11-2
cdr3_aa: CASSLDRPANTGELFF

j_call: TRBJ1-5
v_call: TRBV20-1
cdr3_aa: CSASPGTYSNQPQHF

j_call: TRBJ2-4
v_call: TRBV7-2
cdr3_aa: CASSKPRDHLAKNIQYF

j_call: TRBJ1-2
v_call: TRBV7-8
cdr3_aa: CASSTTPNYGYTF

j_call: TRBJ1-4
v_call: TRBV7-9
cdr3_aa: CASSRREGLSGEKLFF

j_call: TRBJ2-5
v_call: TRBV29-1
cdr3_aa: CSVDRGFQETQYF

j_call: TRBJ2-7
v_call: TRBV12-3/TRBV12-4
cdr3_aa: CASSFPSGRALEQYF

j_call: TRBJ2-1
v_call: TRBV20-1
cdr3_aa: CSARGGLAGEYNEQFF